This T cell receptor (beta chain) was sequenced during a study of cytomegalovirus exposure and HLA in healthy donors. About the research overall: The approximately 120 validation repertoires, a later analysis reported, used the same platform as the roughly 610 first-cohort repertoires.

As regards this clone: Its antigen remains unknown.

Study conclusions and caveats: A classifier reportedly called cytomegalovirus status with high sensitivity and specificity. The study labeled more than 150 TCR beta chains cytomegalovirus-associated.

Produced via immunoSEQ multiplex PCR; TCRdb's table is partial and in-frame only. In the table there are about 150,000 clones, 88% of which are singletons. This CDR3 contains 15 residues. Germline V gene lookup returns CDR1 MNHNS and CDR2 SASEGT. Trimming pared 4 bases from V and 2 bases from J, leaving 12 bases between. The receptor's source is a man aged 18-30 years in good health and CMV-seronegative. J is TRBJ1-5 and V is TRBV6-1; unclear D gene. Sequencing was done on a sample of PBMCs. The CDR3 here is CASSGGVGGNQPQHF. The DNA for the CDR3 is TGTGCCAGCAGTGGAGGCGTCGGGGGCAATCAGCCCCAGCATTTT.